These 29 T cell receptor beta chains were sequenced from one sample in a study of OX40 agonist ivuxolimab in advanced cancers. Method: immunoSEQ multiplex PCR; TCRdb's copy keeps in-frame clones and lacks some. Of 80,000 or so clones in the sample, more than 80% were seen once. This specimen was CD4+ or CD8+ T cells sorted from blood, taken in a trial of the OX40 agonist ivuxolimab. These receptors were collected from an adult with an advanced solid tumor such as melanoma, head and neck, liver or kidney cancer.

There are many counts of this clone. V gene TRBV25-1 combines with J gene TRBJ1-2; D is possibly TRBD1 (5 bases). Germline CDR1 reads MGHDK; CDR2 reads SYGVNS. This CDR3 comprises 17 residues. V lost 2 bases to trimming and J lost 3 bases, with 19 bases between them. CDR3 in amino acids: CASSEKGDWQAYYGYTF. CDR3 in DNA: TGTGCCAGCAGTGAAAAAGGGGATTGGCAGGCGTACTATGGCTACACCTTC.

The rearrangement links TRBV7-8 to TRBJ2-3, with 10 nucleotides matching TRBD2. Losses at the gene ends were 4 bases for V and 2 bases for J; bases not matched to a gene: 6. Germline CDR1 and CDR2: SGHVS and FQNEAQ. The CDR3 is made up of 16 amino acids. CDR3 sequence (DNA): TGTGCCAGCAGCTCCTCCGGGACTAGCGTCACAGATACGCAGTATTTT. Translated, it gives CASSSSGTSVTDTQYF.

V usage is TRBV9 and J usage is TRBJ2-7; D is possibly TRBD1 (6 bases). Trimming pared 8 bases from V and 3 bases from J, leaving 15 bases between. In germline, CDR1 is SGDLS, CDR2 YYNGEE. The CDR3 length is 13 residues. CDR3 DNA sequence: TGTGCCAGAGGGGGAAGTTCTGGCTACGAGCAGTACTTC. This sequence encodes CARGGSSGYEQYF. The variable domain in full, completed from reference TRBV9 and TRBJ2-7, reads DSGVTQTPKHLITATGQRVTLRCSPRSGDLSVYWYQQSLDQGLQFLIQYYNGEERAKGNILERFSAQQFPDLHSELNLSSLELGDSALYFCARGGSSGYEQYFGPGTRLTVT.

The V and J genes are TRBV6-1 and TRBJ1-4; maybe TRBD1 (6 bases). Trimming left V 0 bases short and J 10 bases short, with 18 bases between. The CDR3 loop spans 16 amino acids. Germline CDR1 and CDR2: MNHNS and SASEGT. CDR3 loop: CASSEARDIRPAKLFF. The DNA of the CDR3 is TGTGCCAGCAGTGAAGCGCGGGACATCCGTCCCGCAAAACTGTTTTTT.

V gene TRBV9 combines with J gene TRBJ1-2; perhaps TRBD1 as D (5 bases). Germline assignment: CDR1 SGDLS and CDR2 YYNGEE. The CDR3 length is 13 residues. V lost 4 bases to trimming and J lost 1 base, with 8 bases between them. The CDR3 is CASSKDSNYGYTF. CDR3 bases: TGTGCCAGCAGCAAAGACAGTAACTATGGCTACACCTTC.

The rearrangement uses TRBV5-1 and TRBJ2-2; 9 positions match TRBD1. The CDR3 extends over 16 amino acids. V lost 4 bases and J lost 4; bases outside the gene matches: 8. Germline V CDR1 and CDR2: SGHRS, YFSETQ. CDR3 loop: CASSSTGGEGTGELFF. In nucleotides, the CDR3 is TGCGCCAGCAGCAGCACAGGGGGCGAGGGCACCGGGGAGCTGTTTTTT.

The chain employs TRBV11-2 and TRBJ2-5; 9 nucleotides align to TRBD1. Looked up from germline, CDR1 is SGHAT and CDR2 is FQNNGV. Losses at the gene ends were 1 base for V and 5 bases for J; bases not matched to a gene: 5. The CDR3 contains 15 residues. Here the CDR3 reads CASSLGQGEMETQYF. The CDR3, as DNA: TGTGCCAGCAGCTTAGGACAGGGGGAGATGGAGACCCAGTACTTC.

The chain combines TRBV5-1 with TRBJ2-3, with 9 bases identical to TRBD2. The CDR3 extends over 17 amino acids. Germline assignment: CDR1 SGHRS and CDR2 YFSETQ. The ends lost 3 bases at V and 5 bases at J; junction bases unmatched: 13. CDR3 region: CASSSTPLAGRGDTQYF. The CDR3 nucleotides are TGCGCCAGCAGCTCAACTCCTCTAGCGGGGAGGGGAGATACGCAGTATTTT.

This rearrangement joins TRBV14 to TRBJ2-2; TRBD1 matches 7 bases. Germline loops: CDR1 SGHDN, CDR2 FVKESK. After removal of 3 bases from V and 6 bases from J, the junction contained 4 bases not matched to a gene. The CDR3 length is 14 residues. In nucleotides, the CDR3 is TGTGCCAGCAGCCAGGCTACAGGGGCCGGGGAGCTGTTTTTT. Translating it yields CASSQATGAGELFF.

The J gene is TRBJ1-1, the V gene TRBV5-8; tentatively, D is TRBD1 (6 bases). The CDR3 sequence is 16 residues long. Germline V gene sequence: CDR1 SGHTS, CDR2 YDEGEE. The germline V and J ends were trimmed by 2 bases and 1 base, with 15 bases remaining between them. Here the CDR3 DNA reads TGTGCCAGCAGCTTATGGAGACAGGTAGCGAACACTGAAGCTTTCTTT. It specifies CASSLWRQVANTEAFF.

V usage is TRBV5-1 and J usage is TRBJ2-5; weak D call: TRBD2 (6 bases). V gave up 2 bases and J gave up 1 base, with 12 bases separating them. CDR3 size: 15 residues. Germline V CDR1 and CDR2: SGHRS, YFSETQ. CDR3 protein: CASSFASERQETQYF. The CDR3 nucleotides read TGCGCCAGCAGCTTTGCTAGCGAACGCCAAGAGACCCAGTACTTC.

This sequence joins TRBV9 and TRBJ2-2, with D possibly matching TRBD2 (5 bases). Germline values: CDR1 SGDLS, CDR2 YYNGEE. The length of the CDR3 is 14 residues. Trimming left V 0 bases short and J 7 bases short, with 10 bases between. CDR3 sequence: CASSVAGNGGELFF. The CDR3 bases are TGTGCCAGCAGCGTAGCCGGGAACGGCGGGGAGCTGTTTTTT.

The J gene is TRBJ2-1, the V gene TRBV19, with D maybe TRBD1 (6 bases). The length of the CDR3 is 12 residues. Trimming removed 6 bases at V and 7 bases at J, with 10 bases between. Germline lookup yields CDR1 LNHDA and CDR2 SQIVND (reference sequence). CDR3 amino acids: CASRGRGNEQFF. CDR3 bases: TGTGCCAGTAGGGGCAGGGGTAATGAGCAGTTCTTC.

V is TRBV4-3 and J is TRBJ2-7; 8 bases line up with TRBD1. V was pared by 0 bases and J by 4 bases, with 5 bases of the junction left unmatched. CDR3 length equals 15 residues. From germline, CDR1 is LGHNA and CDR2 YSLEER. The CDR3 loop is CASSQETGGRYEQYF. The CDR3, as DNA: TGCGCCAGCAGCCAAGAAACAGGGGGAAGGTACGAGCAGTACTTC.

J is TRBJ2-4 and V is TRBV7-8; TRBD2 might be the D (7 bases). Germline loops: CDR1 SGHVS, CDR2 FQNEAQ. The CDR3 sequence is 15 residues long. V was cut by 1 base and J by 7 bases, with 14 bases left in between. CDR3 sequence: CASSLGPGGKNIQYF. CDR3 coding DNA: TGTGCCAGCAGCTTAGGCCCGGGGGGCAAGAACATTCAGTACTTC. The full variable domain, rest sourced from reference TRBV7-8 and TRBJ2-4, is GAGVSQSPRYKVAKRGQDVALRCDPISGHVSLFWYQQALGQGPEFLTYFQNEAQLDKSGLPSDRFFAERPEGSVSTLKIQRTQQEDSAVYLCASSLGPGGKNIQYFGAGTRLSVL.

The genes are TRBV30 and TRBJ1-4; weak D call: TRBD1 (6 bases). V was cut by 0 bases and J by 0 bases, with 14 bases left in between. The length of the CDR3 is 17 residues. Germline V gives CDR1 GTSNPN, CDR2 SVGIG (reference sequence). The CDR3 region has the DNA TGTGCCTGGAGTGTTGGCAGGGGAGTCACAACTAATGAAAAACTGTTTTTT. Its protein is CAWSVGRGVTTNEKLFF.

V usage is TRBV28 and J usage is TRBJ1-1, with D possibly TRBD1 on 6 matching bases. V dropped 8 bases and J dropped 1 base, with 17 bases sitting between them. This CDR3 comprises 15 residues. The V gene's germline CDR1 is MDHEN and CDR2 SYDVKM. The CDR3 reads CASSLGGAGNTEAFF. The CDR3, as DNA: TGTGCCAGCTCCTTAGGGGGGGCTGGGAACACTGAAGCTTTCTTT.

This chain connects TRBV7-8 to TRBJ2-3, with D unresolved. The CDR3 runs to 12 residues. V shed 2 bases and J shed 6 bases, with 6 bases lying between them. Germline V gene lookup returns CDR1 SGHVS and CDR2 FQNEAQ. The CDR3 nucleotides read TGTGCCAGCAGCTTAAGTCACGATACGCAGTATTTT. Translation: CASSLSHDTQYF.

The chain recombines TRBV6-6 with TRBJ1-6; D not resolved. V lost 5 bases and J lost 7, with 6 bases in between. Per germline, CDR1 MNHNY and CDR2 SVGAGI (reference sequence). This CDR3 contains 12 residues. The CDR3 DNA reads as TGTGCCAGCAGTGACCCAAATTCACCCCTCCACTTT. As protein: CASSDPNSPLHF.

The rearrangement uses TRBV5-4 and TRBJ1-3, with D unclear. Germline CDR1 and CDR2: SGHNT and YYREEE (reference sequence). The CDR3 has 15 amino acids. V gave up 0 bases and J gave up 4 bases, with 11 bases separating them. CDR3 region: CASSLAPGWGNTIYF. The CDR3 nucleotides are TGTGCCAGCAGCTTGGCTCCGGGGTGGGGAAACACCATATATTTT.

This clone was detected a few times. The chain has TRBV7-9 and TRBJ1-3; D ambiguous. Trimming stripped 0 bases from V and 3 bases from J, with 15 bases between. CDR1 and CDR2 from the germline V gene are SEHNR and FQNEAQ (reference sequence). The CDR3 is made up of 17 amino acids. The CDR3 nucleotides read TGTGCCAGCAGCTTAGCAGTTCTGTCGCCAGTTGGAAACACCATATATTTT. Translating gives CASSLAVLSPVGNTIYF.

This chain connects TRBV28 to TRBJ2-7; a weak D match, TRBD2 (5 bases). The CDR3 totals 13 residues. Looked up from germline, CDR1 is MDHEN and CDR2 is SYDVKM. V lost 6 bases to trimming and J lost 1 base, with 10 bases between them. CDR3 bases: TGTGCCAGCAGCTATAGACTATCCTACGAGCAGTACTTC. Translation gives CASSYRLSYEQYF.

The gene calls are TRBV28 and TRBJ2-1, with 11 nucleotides matching TRBD1. Germline CDR1 MDHEN, CDR2 SYDVKM. J was trimmed by 9 bases and V by 2 bases; bases with no gene match: 6. The CDR3 totals 15 residues. The CDR3 nucleotides read TGTGCCAGCAGTTTAGGGACAGGGGGGAGCGGTGAGCAGTTCTTC. Translated: CASSLGTGGSGEQFF. The complete variable domain, with remaining parts taken from reference TRBV28 and TRBJ2-1, reads DVKVTQSSRYLVKRTGEKVFLECVQDMDHENMFWYRQDPGLGLRLIYFSYDVKMKEKGDIPEGYSVSREKKERFSLILESASTNQTSMYLCASSLGTGGSGEQFFGPGTRLTVL.

The chain joins TRBV5-5 to TRBJ2-7; D ambiguous. Trimming stripped 6 bases from V and 0 bases from J, with 7 bases between. This CDR3 contains 12 residues. The germline V gene has CDR1 SGHKS and CDR2 YYEKEE (reference sequence). This CDR3 is CASTPDSYEQYF. CDR3 in DNA: TGTGCCAGCACCCCGGACTCCTACGAGCAGTACTTC.

This clone was seen once. J is TRBJ2-5 and V is TRBV4-2; 10 positions agree with TRBD2. CDR1 is LGHNA, CDR2 YNFKEQ, per germline. V gave up 3 bases and J gave up 4 bases; unmatched junction bases: 11. There are 17 residues in the CDR3. CDR3 amino acids: CASSQASGLASAETQYF. Written as DNA, the CDR3 is TGTGCCAGCAGCCAGGCCTCGGGACTAGCGTCTGCAGAGACCCAGTACTTC.

This chain connects TRBV7-2 to TRBJ2-2, with D possibly being TRBD1 (6 bases). Germline assignment: CDR1 SGHTA and CDR2 FQGNSA. V was shortened by 2 bases and J by 7 bases, with 17 bases between the two germline ends. The CDR3 is made up of 16 amino acids. CDR3: CASSLKGTQGFGELFF. In DNA, the CDR3 is TGTGCCAGCAGCTTAAAGGGAACACAGGGTTTCGGGGAGCTGTTTTTT.

CDR3 sequence reads: CASSLTETQYF. The CDR3 DNA follows: TGTGCCAGCAGCTTAACAGAGACCCAGTACTTC. The chain employs TRBV7-2 and TRBJ2-5; D not certain. V shed 2 bases and J shed 4 bases, with 2 bases lying between them. The germline gives CDR1 SGHTA, CDR2 FQGNSA. The CDR3 covers 11 residues.

This clone was seen a handful of times. The chain joins TRBV11-3 to TRBJ1-6; 7 bases line up with TRBD1. The V gene end was trimmed by 5 bases and the J gene end by 10 bases; junction bases not matched to a gene: 5. Per the germline V gene, CDR1 is SGHNT and CDR2 is YENEEA. This CDR3 spans 13 amino acids. The CDR3 protein is CASSTRTGSPLHF. The CDR3 DNA sequence: TGTGCCAGCAGCACAAGGACAGGCTCACCCCTCCACTTT.

The rearrangement joins TRBV4-3 to TRBJ2-7, with D uncertain. The CDR3 runs 14 residues. The germline CDR1 and CDR2 sequences are LGHNA and YSLEER. With 1 base removed from V and 0 bases from J, the gap between germline ends came to 7 bases. CDR3: CASSQGGSSYEQYF. CDR3 DNA: TGCGCCAGCAGCCAAGGAGGCAGCTCCTACGAGCAGTACTTC.